These T cell receptor beta chains were read from a single sample in a study of T cells after yellow fever vaccination. MiXCR was run by TCRdb on the 5' RACE reads, yielding one entry per CDR3 protein. The sample has some 550,000 distinct CDR3 sequences; 15% to 20% are singletons. Material: PBMCs, obtained 15 days after the yellow fever booster vaccination. These receptors were collected from a man aged 25-45 years who received the YFV17D yellow fever vaccine. CDR3s include the opening cysteine and the closing phenylalanine or tryptophan. D genes are given only for firm matches. Not all rows give a size; the values are once, few, many and, for expanded clones, a class.

J gene	V gene	D gene	clone size	CDR3 protein	CDR3 DNA
TRBJ2-3	TRBV4-3	TRBD2	NA	CASSSSGTRTDTQYF	TGCGCCAGCAGCAGTAGCGGGACCCGCACAGATACGCAGTATTTT
TRBJ2-7	TRBV20-1	TRBD2	NA	CSAGTSGAYEQYF	TGCAGTGCTGGGACTAGCGGGGCCTACGAGCAGTACTTC
TRBJ1-1	TRBV12-3/TRBV12-4	NA	few	CASSFRLNTEAFF	TGTGCCAGCAGTTTCAGACTGAACACTGAAGCTTTCTTT
TRBJ2-7	TRBV28	TRBD2	NA	CALQRSSTSGGTYEQYF	TGTGCCCTCCAAAGGAGCTCTACTAGCGGAGGAACATACGAGCAGTACTTC
TRBJ2-1	TRBV12-3/TRBV12-4	TRBD2	NA	CASSLGSGISTFF	TGTGCCAGCAGTTTAGGTAGCGGGATCTCTACGTTCTTC
TRBJ2-7	TRBV5-1	NA	NA	CASNLGGATEEQYF	TGCGCCAGCAACTTGGGGGGTGCCACTGAAGAGCAGTACTTC
TRBJ2-1	TRBV20-1	NA	NA	CSASFDYGTNEQFF	TGCAGTGCCTCCTTCGACTACGGTACCAATGAGCAGTTCTTC
TRBJ2-3	TRBV5-1	NA	few	CASSPDGQSSTDTQYF	TGCGCCAGCAGCCCTGACGGACAGTCTAGCACAGATACGCAGTATTTT
TRBJ2-1	TRBV7-2	TRBD2	NA	CASSPTGGITYNEQFF	TGTGCCAGCAGCCCTACGGGAGGGATAACCTACAATGAGCAGTTCTTC
TRBJ2-1	TRBV7-8	NA	few	CASSLVSRSSYNEQFF	TGTGCCAGCAGCTTAGTGAGTAGGAGCTCCTACAATGAGCAGTTCTTC
TRBJ2-5	TRBV15	NA	few	CATSRGVGLGETQYF	TGTGCCACCAGCAGAGGGGTGGGGCTTGGGGAGACCCAGTACTTC
TRBJ1-2	TRBV20-1	TRBD1	NA	CSADGDSNELYGYTF	TGCAGTGCTGATGGGGACAGTAATGAGTTGTATGGCTACACCTTC
TRBJ2-3	TRBV5-5	NA	many	CASSLVPGTDTQYF	TGTGCCAGCAGCTTGGTACCGGGTACAGATACGCAGTATTTT
TRBJ2-7	TRBV7-2	NA	NA	CASSLDRWTYEQYF	TGTGCCAGCAGCTTAGATCGATGGACCTACGAGCAGTACTTC
TRBJ2-1	TRBV11-2	NA	NA	CASSLISGAYNEQFF	TGTGCCAGCAGCTTAATTAGCGGTGCCTACAATGAGCAGTTCTTC